The present T cell receptor (beta chain) was sequenced within a study of post-analysis software for immune sequencing data. Study-level information: Disease trajectories encompassed relapsing-remitting, secondary progressive and progressive-relapsing multiple sclerosis.

Findings of the study overall: Elevated frequency relative to controls characterized several TRBV segments in patients, TRBV5-6, TRBV5-1 and TRBV20-1 among them. Controls significantly exceeded multiple sclerosis patients in normalized Chao1 diversity.

This CDR3 contains 13 residues. The V gene's germline CDR1 is DFQATT and CDR2 SNEGSKA (reference sequence). V was clipped by 4 bases and J by 6 bases; unmatched bases: 6. Turning to this clonotype: Antigen: not known.

Incorporated into the TCR beta cDNA libraries were unique molecular identifiers, which served to reduce PCR and sequencing biases. TCRdb processed the PCR reads anew with MiXCR; each CDR3 protein has one entry. The sample lists some 450,000 distinct CDR3 sequences, 40% to 55% occurring once. This sequence originates from a girl between 10 and 17 years old with multiple sclerosis. Source material: blood. The gene calls are TRBV20-1 and TRBJ2-5; 9 bases fit TRBD2. The CDR3 DNA follows: TGCAGTGCTAATAGCGGGAGTCAACAGACCCAGTACTTC. Its protein product is CSANSGSQQTQYF.